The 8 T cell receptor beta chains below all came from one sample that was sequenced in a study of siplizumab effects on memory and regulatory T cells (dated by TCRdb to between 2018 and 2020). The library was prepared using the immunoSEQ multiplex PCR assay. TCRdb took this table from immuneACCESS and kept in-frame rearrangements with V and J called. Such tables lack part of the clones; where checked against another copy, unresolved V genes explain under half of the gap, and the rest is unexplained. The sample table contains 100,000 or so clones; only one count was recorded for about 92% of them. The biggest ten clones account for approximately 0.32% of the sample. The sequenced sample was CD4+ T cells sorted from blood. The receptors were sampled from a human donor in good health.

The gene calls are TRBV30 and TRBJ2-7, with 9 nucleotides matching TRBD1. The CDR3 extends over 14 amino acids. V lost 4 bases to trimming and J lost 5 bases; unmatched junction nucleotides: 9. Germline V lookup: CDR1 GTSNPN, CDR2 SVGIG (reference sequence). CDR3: CAWMEGTGSHEQYF. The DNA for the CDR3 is TGTGCCTGGATGGAAGGGACAGGGTCCCACGAGCAGTACTTC.

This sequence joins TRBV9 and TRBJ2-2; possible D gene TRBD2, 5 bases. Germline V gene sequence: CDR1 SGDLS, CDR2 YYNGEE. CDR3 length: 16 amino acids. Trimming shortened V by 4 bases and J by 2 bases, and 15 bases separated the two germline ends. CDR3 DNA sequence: TGTGCCAGCAGCCCCTCGTTGAGGGAAAACACCGGGGAGCTGTTTTTT. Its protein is CASSPSLRENTGELFF.

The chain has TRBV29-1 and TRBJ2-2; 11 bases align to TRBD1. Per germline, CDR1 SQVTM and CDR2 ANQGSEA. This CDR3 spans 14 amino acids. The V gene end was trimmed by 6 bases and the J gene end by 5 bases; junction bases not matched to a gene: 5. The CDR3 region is CSVAGTGGTGELFF. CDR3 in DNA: TGCAGCGTCGCCGGGACAGGGGGAACCGGGGAGCTGTTTTTT.

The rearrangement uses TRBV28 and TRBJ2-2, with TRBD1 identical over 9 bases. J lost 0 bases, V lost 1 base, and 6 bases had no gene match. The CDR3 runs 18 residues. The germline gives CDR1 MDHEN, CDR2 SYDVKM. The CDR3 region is CASSLFPGQGPNTGELFF. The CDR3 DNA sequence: TGTGCCAGCAGTTTATTCCCGGGACAGGGACCGAACACCGGGGAGCTGTTTTTT.

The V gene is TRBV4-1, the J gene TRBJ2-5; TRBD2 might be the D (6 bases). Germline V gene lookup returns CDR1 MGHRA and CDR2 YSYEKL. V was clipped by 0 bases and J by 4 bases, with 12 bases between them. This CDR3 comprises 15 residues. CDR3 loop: CASSQDPGVGETQYF. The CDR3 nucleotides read TGCGCCAGCAGCCAAGATCCGGGAGTGGGAGAGACCCAGTACTTC.

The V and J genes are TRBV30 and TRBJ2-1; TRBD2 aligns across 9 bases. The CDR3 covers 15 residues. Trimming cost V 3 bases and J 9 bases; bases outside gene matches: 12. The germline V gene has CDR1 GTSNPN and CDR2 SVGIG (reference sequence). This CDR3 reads CAWSEVRTSDGEQFF. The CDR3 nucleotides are TGTGCCTGGAGCGAGGTTCGGACTAGCGACGGTGAGCAGTTCTTC. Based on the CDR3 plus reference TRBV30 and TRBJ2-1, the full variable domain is SQTIHQWPATLVQPVGSPLSLECTVEGTSNPNLYWYRQAAGRGLQLLFYSVGIGQISSEVPQNLSASRPQDRQFILSSKKLLLSDSGFYLCAWSEVRTSDGEQFFGPGTRLTVL.

The DNA of the CDR3 is TGTGCCAGCAGCTCACTAAGGACTCAGGCAAAGTCCTACGAGCAGTACTTC. Its translation: CASSSLRTQAKSYEQYF. The chain has TRBV7-2 and TRBJ2-7; D is perhaps TRBD2 (5 bases). The CDR3 spans 17 residues. The V end was cut by 4 bases, the J end by 1 base, with 20 bases between. CDR1 is SGHTA, CDR2 FQGNSA, per germline.

CDR3 sequence: CASSMTGTNGANVLTF. CDR3 DNA sequence: TGTGCCAGCAGCATGACAGGGACTAATGGGGCCAACGTCCTGACTTTC. This sequence joins TRBV11-2 and TRBJ2-6, with D perhaps given as TRBD1 or TRBD2 (7 bases each). This CDR3 is 16 amino acids long. Germline V gene lookup returns CDR1 SGHAT and CDR2 FQNNGV. The V and J ends lost 5 bases and 3 bases respectively, with 14 bases between them.